One and the same sample provided the 32 T cell receptor beta chains below, sequenced in a study of blood T cells in healthy people across ages. A second PCR of about 6 to 11 cycles used a sample-barcoded 5' primer and a J-beta primer mix. TCRdb re-derived calls from the 5' RACE reads in MiXCR, one entry per CDR3 protein. The sample has about 690,000 distinct CDR3 sequences; less than 45% are singletons. The material sequenced was blood. The source is a man at least 80 years old in good health.

The chain couples TRBV20-1 to TRBJ1-1; D ambiguous. Germline-derived CDR1 and CDR2 are DFQATT and SNEGSKA (reference sequence). With 6 bases removed from V and 4 bases from J, the gap between germline ends came to 15 bases. CDR3 size: 13 residues. The CDR3 region has the DNA TGCAGTGCAGTTGACCGGGAACTCACTGAAGCTTTCTTT. Its protein product is CSAVDRELTEAFF.

This clonotype was picked up a small number of times. This chain joins TRBV12-3 or TRBV12-4 and TRBJ2-1; TRBD2 matches 7 bases. The junction had 7 bases not matched to a gene; V was cut back by 2 bases and J by 6 bases. The CDR3 spans 15 residues. DNA for the CDR3: TGTGCCAGCAGTTTACTGGCTAGCGGACCCAATGAGCAGTTCTTC. Residues: CASSLLASGPNEQFF.

The V and J genes are TRBV29-1 and TRBJ1-6; a possible D gene is TRBD1 (6 bases). The CDR3 contains 12 residues. With 5 bases removed from V and 8 bases from J, the gap between germline ends came to 10 bases. Germline CDR1 SQVTM, CDR2 ANQGSEA. CDR3 loop: CSVTEGDSPLHF. Written as DNA, the CDR3 is TGCAGCGTTACTGAGGGGGATTCACCCCTCCACTTT.

This chain links TRBV6-2 or TRBV6-3 with TRBJ2-4, with 7 bases identical to TRBD2. V lost 7 bases to trimming and J lost 13 bases; unmatched junction nucleotides: 16. There are 14 residues in the CDR3. CDR1 and CDR2 (germline): MNHEY, SVGEGT. The CDR3 spells CASTKSGKSYGQYF. The CDR3 DNA reads TGTGCCAGCACCAAAAGCGGGAAGTCCTACGGGCAGTACTTC.

V and J are TRBV3-1 and TRBJ1-2, with TRBD1 matching over 8 bases. J lost 1 base, V lost 4 bases, and 5 bases had no gene match. The V gene's germline CDR1 is LGHDT and CDR2 YNNKEL (reference sequence). The CDR3 is made up of 15 amino acids. This chain's CDR3 is CASSLQGGLNYGYTF. The DNA of the CDR3 is TGTGCCAGCAGCCTACAGGGGGGACTTAACTATGGCTACACCTTC.

This clonotype was detected a few times. The V call is TRBV6-5, the J call TRBJ1-5; D is unclear. V lost 7 bases, J lost 5 bases, and 12 bases lay in between. Per the germline V gene, CDR1 is MNHEY and CDR2 is SVGAGI. The length of the CDR3 is 13 residues. The CDR3 DNA reads as TGTGCCAGCAACGGTCGCGGGGATCAGCCCCAGCATTTT. Encoded protein: CASNGRGDQPQHF.

This sequence joins TRBV20-1 and TRBJ2-1; D ambiguous. TRBJ2-7 explains the end of the DNA better; the J call may be wrong. The CDR3 contains 13 residues. Germline values: CDR1 DFQATT, CDR2 SNEGSKA (reference sequence). The CDR3 loop reads CSASPSSYNEQYF. CDR3 sequence (DNA): TGCAGTGCTAGCCCATCCTCCTACAATGAGCAGTACTTC.

This clonotype was found a few times. The V call is TRBV7-2, the J call TRBJ1-3; the D is unclear. The ends were cut back, 3 bases at V and 4 bases at J, with 10 bases in the middle. Germline V gives CDR1 SGHTA, CDR2 FQGNSA. CDR3 length: 14 amino acids. The CDR3 region has the DNA TGTGCCAGCAGCTTTAAGGGTTTCGGAAACACCATATATTTT. As protein: CASSFKGFGNTIYF. Full variable domain (outside the CDR3, taken from reference TRBV7-2 and TRBJ1-3): GAGVSQSPSNKVTEKGKDVELRCDPISGHTALYWYRQSLGQGLEFLIYFQGNSAPDKSGLPSDRFSAERTGGSVSTLTIQRTQQEDSAVYLCASSFKGFGNTIYFGEGSWLTVV.

On this clonotype itself: The junction departs from germline at one end; a sequencing error may be responsible. The CDR3 bases are TGTGCCAGCACCGAGAGATATTCAGGGGCCGACGTCCTGACTTTC. It is translated as CASTERYSGADVLTF. The rearrangement uses TRBV28 and TRBJ2-6; TRBD1 might be the D (6 bases). The CDR3 contains 15 residues. CDR1 MDHEN and CDR2 SYDVKM come from the germline V gene.

V gene TRBV6-5 combines with J gene TRBJ2-1, with 8 bases lining up with TRBD2. V lost 7 bases to trimming and J lost 6 bases; unmatched junction nucleotides: 8. The CDR3 runs 14 residues. The germline V gene has CDR1 MNHEY and CDR2 SVGAGI. The CDR3 loop reads CASTRLAGFNEQFF. CDR3 coding DNA: TGTGCCAGCACAAGGTTAGCGGGATTCAATGAGCAGTTCTTC.

This clonotype has ten or more counts. The chain recombines TRBV6-2 or TRBV6-3 with TRBJ2-1; weak D call: TRBD1 (5 bases). The V and J ends lost 2 bases and 9 bases respectively, with 8 bases between them. Per the germline V gene, CDR1 is MNHEY and CDR2 is SVGEGT. CDR3 size: 12 residues. DNA for the CDR3: TGTGCCAGCAGTTACGCCGACAGTGAGCAGTTCTTC. It encodes CASSYADSEQFF.

This clonotype came up many times. The chain has TRBV12-3 or TRBV12-4 and TRBJ2-1, with D possibly TRBD2 on 7 matching bases. Deletions cut 7 bases from V and 0 bases from J, with 19 bases between. This CDR3 has 17 residues. The CDR3 coding sequence is TGTGCCAGCACTGTTTGGGGGGGCCGGAGCTCCTACAATGAGCAGTTCTTC. It encodes CASTVWGGRSSYNEQFF.

This clonotype occurred a few times. The chain employs TRBV3-1 and TRBJ2-3, with 11 bases identical to TRBD2. The CDR3 spans 16 residues. Per the germline V gene, CDR1 is LGHDT and CDR2 is YNNKEL (reference sequence). Trimming cost V 4 bases and J 5 bases; bases outside gene matches: 8. In DNA, the CDR3 is TGTGCCAGCAGCCCCCCAACCGGGACTAGCGGAGATACGCAGTATTTT. Translation: CASSPPTGTSGDTQYF.

The chain links TRBV10-3 to TRBJ2-5; 16 bases are shared with TRBD2. Germline lookup yields CDR1 ENHRY and CDR2 SYGVKD. The CDR3 is 15 amino acids. Unmatched junction bases numbered 4, after V lost 3 bases and J lost 9 bases. CDR3 residues: CAISEAGTSGGAQYF. CDR3 bases: TGTGCCATCAGTGAAGCCGGGACTAGCGGGGGGGCCCAGTACTTC.

This clonotype has more than one count but fewer than ten. V is TRBV6-6 and J is TRBJ2-5; 7 positions agree with TRBD2. The CDR3 covers 11 residues. The V and J ends lost 7 bases and 5 bases, in that order; junction bases with no gene match: 1. The germline V gene has CDR1 MNHNY and CDR2 SVGAGI (reference sequence). CDR3 sequence (DNA): TGTGCCAGCATGGGGGGGGAGACCCAGTACTTC. It specifies CASMGGETQYF.

This clonotype was seen repeatedly, ten times or more. This chain joins TRBV5-5 and TRBJ2-7; perhaps D is TRBD1 or TRBD2 (5 bases each). The CDR3 contains 15 residues. CDR1 is SGHKS, CDR2 YYEKEE, per germline (reference sequence). Trimming cost V 6 bases and J 3 bases, with 19 bases left between them. The CDR3 DNA reads as TGTGCCAGCAATCCGGGGCCGGGACGGCACTACGAGCAGTACTTC. Its translation: CASNPGPGRHYEQYF. Full variable domain (missing parts from reference TRBV5-5 and TRBJ2-7): DAGVTQSPTHLIKTRGQQVTLRCSPISGHKSVSWYQQVLGQGPQFIFQYYEKEERGRGNFPDRFSARQFPNYSSELNVNALLLGDSALYLCASNPGPGRHYEQYFGPGTRLTVT.

V and J are TRBV10-3 and TRBJ2-1; 10 nucleotides line up with TRBD2. V was clipped by 2 bases and J by 8 bases; unmatched bases: 9. Germline loops: CDR1 ENHRY, CDR2 SYGVKD. This CDR3 is 16 amino acids long. The CDR3 nucleotides are TGTGCCATCAGTGAGCAAAGCGGGAGGGCCGGTGATGAGCAGTTCTTC. Its protein is CAISEQSGRAGDEQFF.

This clonotype was seen a handful of times. V gene TRBV7-9 combines with J gene TRBJ2-4; no definite D call. The J call is doubtful: the DNA matches TRBJ2-7 better. CDR3 size: 13 residues. Germline loops: CDR1 SEHNR, CDR2 FQNEAQ (reference sequence). The CDR3 DNA is TGTGCCAGCAGCCCCCCCTTGCGTGGCGAGCAGTACTTC. Translation gives CASSPPLRGEQYF.

On this clonotype itself: A clone one base away is much larger, so this may be a read error. The rearrangement links TRBV6-5 to TRBJ2-5, with 12 positions matching TRBD2. CDR1 MNHEY and CDR2 SVGAGI come from the germline V gene. The CDR3 spans 18 residues. Trimming at V came to 0 bases and at J to 11 bases, leaving 16 bases not matched to a gene. The CDR3 DNA reads as TGTGCCAGCAGTTACTCCCTCCTGACTAGCGGGAGAGTTTATGAGCAGTACTTC. It codes for CASSYSLLTSGRVYEQYF.

This clonotype was counted many times. The V gene is TRBV3-1, the J gene TRBJ2-7, with D unclear. Germline V lookup: CDR1 LGHDT, CDR2 YNNKEL (reference sequence). The CDR3 extends over 13 amino acids. V dropped 1 base and J dropped 2 bases, with 6 bases sitting between them. This chain's CDR3 is CASSQGRTYEQYF. CDR3 sequence (DNA): TGTGCCAGCAGCCAAGGACGGACCTACGAGCAGTACTTC.

The sample holds one count of this clonotype. The chain couples TRBV4-2 to TRBJ2-1; 9 bases match TRBD1. The germline V gene encodes CDR1 LGHNA and CDR2 YNFKEQ. The CDR3 is 16 amino acids. Losses at the gene ends were 1 base for V and 4 bases for J; bases not matched to a gene: 5. The CDR3 region is CASSQGPGQGYNEQFF. DNA of the CDR3: TGTGCCAGCAGCCAAGGGCCGGGACAGGGTTACAATGAGCAGTTCTTC.

This clonotype was counted a single time. Being one base from a much bigger clone, this may be a read error. The chain combines TRBV4-1 with TRBJ2-3, with 12 bases that match TRBD1. CDR3 size: 20 residues. V was clipped by 4 bases and J by 4 bases; unmatched bases: 18. Germline CDR1 and CDR2: MGHRA and YSYEKL. Here the CDR3 reads CASSLGTGGDQRGDADTQYF. The CDR3 nucleotides read TGCGCCAGCAGCCTCGGGACAGGGGGCGACCAGCGGGGAGACGCAGATACGCAGTATTTT.

Only a few counts were recorded for this clonotype. J is TRBJ2-5 and V is TRBV2; D not certain. The V gene lost 2 bases and the J gene lost 5 bases, with 3 bases spanning the gap. The CDR3 extends over 11 amino acids. Looked up from germline, CDR1 is SNHLY and CDR2 is FYNNEI. DNA for the CDR3: TGTGCCAGCAGTGAACACGAGACCCAGTACTTC. Protein product: CASSEHETQYF. Drawing the rest from reference TRBV2 and TRBJ2-5, the complete variable domain is EPEVTQTPSHQVTQMGQEVILRCVPISNHLYFYWYRQILGQKVEFLVSFYNNEISEKSEIFDDQFSVERPDGSNFTLKIRSTKLEDSAMYFCASSEHETQYFGPGTRLLVL.

The chain joins TRBV4-3 to TRBJ1-4; D not resolved. Between the trimmed V and J ends, which lost 0 bases and 7 bases, there was a span of 15 bases. The CDR3 totals 16 residues. Germline lookup yields CDR1 LGHNA and CDR2 YSLEER. The DNA for the CDR3 is TGCGCCAGCAGCCAAGAGGCTTTACTGAACCGTGAAAAACTGTTTTTT. Translating it yields CASSQEALLNREKLFF.

J is TRBJ2-1 and V is TRBV12-3 or TRBV12-4, with D tentatively TRBD1 (6 bases). This CDR3 spans 14 amino acids. Trimming took off 6 bases at V and 3 bases at J, with 12 bases between the two ends. The DNA of the CDR3 is TGTGCCAGCAGGGACAACAGGGACTACAATGAGCAGTTCTTC. It encodes CASRDNRDYNEQFF.

This clonotype has only a few counts. The V call is TRBV7-2, the J call TRBJ2-2; 7 bases fit TRBD2. The V and J ends lost 1 base and 0 bases, in that order; junction bases with no gene match: 5. Germline V gives CDR1 SGHTA, CDR2 FQGNSA. The CDR3 has 17 amino acids. The CDR3 nucleotides read TGTGCCAGCAGCTTAGACGGTCGGGGGGCGAACACCGGGGAGCTGTTTTTT. Amino acids: CASSLDGRGANTGELFF.

V and J are TRBV7-2 and TRBJ2-1, with D perhaps matching TRBD2 (7 bases). The germline V gene encodes CDR1 SGHTA and CDR2 FQGNSA. The CDR3 is 15 residues long. V lost 2 bases and J lost 7, with 15 bases in between. CDR3 nucleotides: TGTGCCAGCAGCTTAAACGGGGGGCGATATAATGAGCAGTTCTTC. Translating gives CASSLNGGRYNEQFF.

The chain uses TRBV11-3 and TRBJ2-1, with TRBD2 matching 8 bases. The germline V gene has CDR1 SGHNT and CDR2 YENEEA. The CDR3 is 15 residues long. The J segment lost 5 bases and the V segment lost 5 bases, leaving 8 bases of the junction unmatched. CDR3 sequence reads: CASSLSGSAHNEQFF. The CDR3, as DNA: TGTGCCAGCAGCCTAAGCGGGAGCGCCCACAATGAGCAGTTCTTC.

This chain connects TRBV20-1 to TRBJ1-1; D possibly corresponds to TRBD1 (6 bases). Germline V gives CDR1 DFQATT, CDR2 SNEGSKA (reference sequence). Trimming stripped 4 bases from V and 8 bases from J, with 11 bases between. This CDR3 is built from 11 residues. The CDR3 reads CSATPRGEAFF. The CDR3 DNA follows: TGCAGTGCTACCCCTAGGGGGGAAGCTTTCTTT.

This clonotype was observed a few times. The chain uses TRBV12-3 or TRBV12-4 and TRBJ2-5; 8 positions agree with TRBD2. V gave up 4 bases and J gave up 11 bases; unmatched junction bases: 18. The CDR3 is 16 amino acids. CDR3 in amino acids: CASSSALARGANEQYF. The CDR3, as DNA: TGTGCCAGCAGTTCTGCTTTGGCGCGGGGGGCGAATGAGCAGTACTTC.

Turning to this clonotype: This may be a read error: a much more frequent sequence differs by one nucleotide. The chain recombines TRBV20-1 with TRBJ2-5, with a possible D match to TRBD2 (6 bases). The DNA matches TRBJ2-7 better at its end, which makes the J call doubtful. CDR1 and CDR2 from the germline V gene are DFQATT and SNEGSKA (reference sequence). The CDR3 is 16 residues long. The CDR3 loop is CSASPHSGYGWDEQYF. The CDR3 nucleotides are TGCAGTGCTTCCCCACATAGCGGATACGGGTGGGACGAGCAGTACTTC.

The chain has TRBV25-1 and TRBJ1-6, with D perhaps matching TRBD1 (6 bases). Germline lookup yields CDR1 MGHDK and CDR2 SYGVNS. With 10 bases removed from V and 6 bases from J, the gap between germline ends came to 16 bases. This CDR3 spans 14 amino acids. The CDR3 here is CATEAQGFNSPLHF. In DNA form, the CDR3 reads TGTGCCACCGAGGCCCAGGGGTTTAATTCACCCCTCCACTTT.